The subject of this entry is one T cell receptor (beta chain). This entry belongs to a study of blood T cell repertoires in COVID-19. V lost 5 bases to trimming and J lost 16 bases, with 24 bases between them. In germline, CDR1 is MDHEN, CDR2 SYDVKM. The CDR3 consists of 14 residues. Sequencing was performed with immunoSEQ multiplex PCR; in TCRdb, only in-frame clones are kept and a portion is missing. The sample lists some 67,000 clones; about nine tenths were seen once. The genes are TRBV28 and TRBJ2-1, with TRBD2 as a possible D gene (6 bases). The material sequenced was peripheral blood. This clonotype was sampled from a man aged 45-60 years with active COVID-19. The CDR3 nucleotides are TGTGCCAGCAGTCTGCTGACTAGTCCTGCTTTTATTTTCTTC. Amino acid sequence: CASSLLTSPAFIFF.